This TCR beta chain originates from a study of blood T cell repertoires in COVID-19. Original data processing: Estimated nucleated cell counts came from reference gene primer amplification. Produced via immunoSEQ multiplex PCR; TCRdb's table is partial and in-frame only. V, J and clone size are taken as reported in that table, and D and trimming were inferred from the DNA itself. The sample includes 300,000 to 450,000 clones, more than 75% of them seen just once. Trimming pared 6 bases from V and 2 bases from J, leaving 10 bases between. The CDR3 has 13 residues. Germline values: CDR1 KGHSH, CDR2 LQKENI. Participants spanned ages about 18 to 95 years and resided in around 25 US areas. Participant-given clinical history determined each cohort assignment. As concerns this clone: Other nucleotide sequences in the sample specify the same CDR3.

The sequence was obtained from a woman between 18 and 29 years old who had recovered from COVID-19. The genes are TRBV18 and TRBJ1-2; TRBD1 is a possible D gene (5 bases). The sample was PBMCs or T cells enriched from blood (not recorded which). Here the CDR3 DNA reads TGTGCCAGCTCCCTAGACAGAAACTATGGCTACACCTTC. Translated: CASSLDRNYGYTF.